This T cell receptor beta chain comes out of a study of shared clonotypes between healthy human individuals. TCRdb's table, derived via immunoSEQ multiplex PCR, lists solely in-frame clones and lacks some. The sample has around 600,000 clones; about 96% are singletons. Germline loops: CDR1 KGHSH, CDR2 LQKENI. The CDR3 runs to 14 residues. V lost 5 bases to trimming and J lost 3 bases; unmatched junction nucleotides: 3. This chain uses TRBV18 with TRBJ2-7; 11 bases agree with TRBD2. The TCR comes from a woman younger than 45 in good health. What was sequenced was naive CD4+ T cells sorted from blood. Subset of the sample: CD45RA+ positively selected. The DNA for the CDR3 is TGTGCCAGCTCAACAACTAGCGGGAGCTACGAGCAGTACTTC. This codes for CASSTTSGSYEQYF.